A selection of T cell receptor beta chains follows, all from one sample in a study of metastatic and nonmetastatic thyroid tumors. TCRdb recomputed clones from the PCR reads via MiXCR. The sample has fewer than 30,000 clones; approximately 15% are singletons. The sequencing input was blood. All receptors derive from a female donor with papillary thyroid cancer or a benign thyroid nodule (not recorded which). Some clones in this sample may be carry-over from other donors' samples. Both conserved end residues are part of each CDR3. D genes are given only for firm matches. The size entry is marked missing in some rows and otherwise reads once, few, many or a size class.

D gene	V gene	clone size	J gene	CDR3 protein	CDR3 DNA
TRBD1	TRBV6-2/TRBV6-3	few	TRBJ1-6	CASSYSGQGYSPLHF	TGTGCCAGCAGTTACTCGGGACAGGGGTATTCACCCCTCCACTTT
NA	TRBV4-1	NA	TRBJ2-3	CASSLCAGDTQYF	TGCGCCAGCAGCCTTTGTGCGGGAGATACGCAGTATTTT
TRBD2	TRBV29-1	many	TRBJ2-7	CSVKLAGVSYEQYF	TGCAGCGTTAAACTAGCGGGAGTGTCCTACGAGCAGTACTTC
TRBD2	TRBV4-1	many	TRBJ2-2	CASSFGTSGTGELFF	TGCGCCAGCAGCTTCGGGACTAGCGGTACCGGGGAGCTGTTTTTT
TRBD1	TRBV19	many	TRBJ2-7	CASRNRGSYEQYF	TGTGCCAGTAGGAACAGGGGTTCCTACGAGCAGTACTTC
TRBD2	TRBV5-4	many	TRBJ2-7	CASSLREGPDEQYF	TGTGCCAGCAGCTTGCGGGAGGGCCCGGACGAGCAGTACTTC
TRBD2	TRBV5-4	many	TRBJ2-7	CASSSTGGTSYEQYF	TGTGCCAGCAGCTCTACGGGGGGTACCTCCTACGAGCAGTACTTC
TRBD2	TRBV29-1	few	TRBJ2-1	CSVKRGTSVYNERFF	TGCAGCGTTAAACGTGGGACTAGCGTGTACAATGAGCGGTTCTTC
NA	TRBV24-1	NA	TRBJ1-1	CATPGGGGEYTEAFF	TGTGCCACCCCCGGGGGAGGGGGGGAATACACTGAAGCTTTCTTT
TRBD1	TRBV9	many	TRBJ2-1	CASSGWDSKQFF	TGTGCCAGCAGCGGATGGGACAGCAAGCAGTTCTTC
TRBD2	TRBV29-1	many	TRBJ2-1	CSGGASGRANEQFF	TGCAGCGGGGGGGCTAGCGGGAGGGCGAATGAGCAGTTCTTC
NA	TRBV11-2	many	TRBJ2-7	CASSSTDEPYEQYF	TGTGCCAGCAGCTCCACGGACGAGCCCTACGAGCAGTACTTC
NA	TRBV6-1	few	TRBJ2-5	CASSRASRGETKYF	TGTGCCAGCAGTCGAGCTAGCAGGGGGGAGACCAAGTACTTC
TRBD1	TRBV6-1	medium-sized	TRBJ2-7	CASSDPAQGAAEQYF	TGTGCCAGCAGTGACCCGGCTCAGGGGGCGGCGGAGCAGTACTTC
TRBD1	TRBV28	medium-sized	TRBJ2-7	CASSTPGTGNEQYF	TGTGCCAGCAGTACCCCCGGGACAGGGAACGAGCAGTACTTC
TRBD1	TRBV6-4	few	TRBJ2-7	CASSIPSDRVERYF	TGTGCCAGCAGTATCCCGAGTGACAGGGTCGAGCGGTACTTC
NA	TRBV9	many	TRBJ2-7	CASSVGGGKGEQYF	TGTGCCAGCAGCGTAGGTGGAGGGAAGGGCGAGCAGTACTTC
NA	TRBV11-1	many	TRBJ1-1	CASSSGMGGVMNTEAFF	TGTGCCAGCAGCTCAGGGATGGGGGGGGTTATGAACACTGAAGCTTTCTTT
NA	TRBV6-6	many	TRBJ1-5	CASSYSSGVRPQHF	TGTGCCAGCAGTTACTCGAGCGGGGTCCGGCCCCAGCATTTT
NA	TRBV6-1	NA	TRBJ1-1	CASILDINTEAFF	TGTGCCAGCATCCTGGACATTAACACTGAAGCTTTCTTT
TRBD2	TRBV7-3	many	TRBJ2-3	CASSSHVAGVNTQYF	TGTGCCAGCAGCTCCCACGTAGCGGGGGTCAATACGCAGTATTTT
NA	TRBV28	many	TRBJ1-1	CASSSGGGNTEAFF	TGTGCCAGCAGTTCTGGAGGGGGGAACACTGAAGCTTTCTTT
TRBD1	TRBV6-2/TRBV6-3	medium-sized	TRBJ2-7	CASSPAGGAAIDEQYF	TGTGCCAGCAGCCCTGCAGGGGGCGCCGCTATAGACGAGCAGTACTTC
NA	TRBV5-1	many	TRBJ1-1	CATPNTEAFF	TGCGCCACCCCGAACACTGAAGCTTTCTTT
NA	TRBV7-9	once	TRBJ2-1	CASCLADGCYNEQFF	TGTGCCAGCTGCTTAGCGGACGGATGCTACAATGAGCAGTTCTTC
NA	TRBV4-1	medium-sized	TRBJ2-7	CASSQVGQGYEQYF	TGCGCCAGCAGCCAAGTCGGCCAGGGCTACGAGCAGTACTTC
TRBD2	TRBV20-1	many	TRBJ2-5	CSAREVSGKYQETQYF	TGCAGTGCTAGAGAGGTTAGCGGGAAGTACCAAGAGACCCAGTACTTC
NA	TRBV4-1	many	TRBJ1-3	CASSRLWTAGNTIYF	TGCGCCAGCAGCCGACTGTGGACGGCGGGAAACACCATATATTTT
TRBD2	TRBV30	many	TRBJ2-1	CAWSPGLAGGPLNEQFF	TGTGCCTGGAGTCCGGGACTAGCGGGAGGGCCGCTTAATGAGCAGTTCTTC
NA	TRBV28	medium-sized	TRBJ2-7	CASSLSRIGRGPKREYEQYF	TGTGCCAGCAGTTTATCCCGGATAGGGCGCGGTCCTAAGAGAGAGTACGAGCAGTACTTC
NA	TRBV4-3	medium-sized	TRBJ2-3	CASSQELVKDTQYF	TGCGCCAGCAGCCAAGAACTGGTGAAAGATACGCAGTATTTT
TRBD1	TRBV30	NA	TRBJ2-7	CAWKHGTGDHEQYF	TGTGCCTGGAAACACGGGACAGGGGACCACGAGCAGTACTTC
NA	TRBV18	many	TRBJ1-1	CASSPSGSTEAFF	TGTGCCAGCTCCCCATCAGGGAGCACTGAAGCTTTCTTT